The clone carrying this T cell receptor (beta chain) appeared many times. This sample was taken from a study of blood T cells in healthy people across ages. Then a second PCR, running about 6 to 11 cycles, was carried out with a sample-barcoded 5' primer and a J-beta primer mix. TCRdb redid the calling of the 5' RACE reads with MiXCR, one entry per CDR3 protein. Among around 800,000 distinct CDR3 sequences listed, roughly 24% were seen once. Researchers isolated at least 6.5 million PBMCs per sample. The CDR3 is made up of 13 amino acids. V lost 5 bases and J 1 base, leaving 8 bases between the germline ends. CDR1 is MDHEN and CDR2 is SYDVKM in the germline V gene. The same specimen was also included in a second study, on T cells of mothers and their children. That work adds: The TCR beta CDR3 read count exceeded 8 million for each mother and was about 2.8 million for each child. No clones detected were persistent microchimeric T cell clones.

The specimen sequenced was blood. The clonotype originates from a boy aged 5-17 years in good health. The chain recombines TRBV28 with TRBJ1-1, with D tentatively TRBD1 (5 bases). The CDR3 spells CASSRGGNTEAFF. The DNA for the CDR3 is TGTGCCAGCAGTCGGGGGGGGAACACTGAAGCTTTCTTT.